The 16 T cell receptor beta chains reported below all come from one sample, sequenced in a study of cytomegalovirus exposure and HLA in healthy donors. The study ran its PCR with 60 Vbeta and 13 Jbeta primers. Data came from immunoSEQ multiplex PCR; TCRdb stores just in-frame clones and leaves some out. The sample has about 150,000 clones; around 81% are singletons. Material: PBMCs. The receptor source for this set is a woman aged 40 to 55 in good health and CMV-seropositive.

The chain employs TRBV30 and TRBJ2-5; perhaps TRBD1 as D (6 bases). The J call may be in error: the DNA end matches TRBJ2-7 better. The CDR3 covers 15 residues. The germline V gene has CDR1 GTSNPN and CDR2 SVGIG (reference sequence). CDR3 nucleotides: TGTGCCTGGGAAGGGAGCCCTGGACAGCACTACGAGCAGTACTTC. The encoded protein is CAWEGSPGQHYEQYF.

The chain combines TRBV19 with TRBJ2-2; TRBD1 matches 7 bases. The CDR3 consists of 15 residues. Trimming at V came to 7 bases and at J to 5 bases, leaving 10 bases not matched to a gene. Germline V gene sequence: CDR1 LNHDA, CDR2 SQIVND (reference sequence). The CDR3 DNA is TGTGCCAGTAATAGGGGGACAGTTAATACCGGGGAGCTGTTTTTT. Protein product: CASNRGTVNTGELFF. The full variable domain, completed using reference TRBV19 and TRBJ2-2, is DGGITQSPKYLFRKEGQNVTLSCEQNLNHDAMYWYRQDPGQGLRLIYYSQIVNDFQKGDIAEGYSVSREKKESFPLTVTSAQKNPTAFYLCASNRGTVNTGELFFGEGSRLTVL.

This chain links TRBV25-1 with TRBJ2-3; possibly TRBD1 for D (6 bases). The CDR3 runs to 14 residues. V gave up 6 bases and J gave up 0 bases, with 10 bases separating them. Germline CDR1 MGHDK, CDR2 SYGVNS. In nucleotides, the CDR3 is TGTGCCAGCAGGGGACACCTTAGCACAGATACGCAGTATTTT. It translates to CASRGHLSTDTQYF.

This chain joins TRBV5-4 and TRBJ1-1; 8 nucleotides match TRBD1. Losses at the gene ends were 4 bases for V and 1 base for J; bases not matched to a gene: 15. This CDR3 has 18 amino acids. Germline V gene data show CDR1 as SGHNT and CDR2 as YYREEE (reference sequence). The CDR3 here is CASSPGPDRETPNTEAFF. The CDR3 DNA reads as TGTGCCAGCAGCCCGGGGCCGGACAGGGAGACCCCGAACACTGAAGCTTTCTTT.

The chain uses TRBV4-1 and TRBJ2-3, with D possibly matching TRBD2 (6 bases). From germline, CDR1 is MGHRA and CDR2 YSYEKL. The CDR3 is 16 residues long. V lost 0 bases and J lost 6, with 16 bases in between. CDR3 sequence reads: CASSQEGRLAGDTQYF. The CDR3 nucleotides are TGCGCCAGCAGCCAAGAGGGAAGACTCGCGGGGGATACGCAGTATTTT.

V is TRBV2 and J is TRBJ2-3; 9 bases line up with TRBD1. V gave up 8 bases and J gave up 2 bases; unmatched junction bases: 5. This CDR3 is built from 14 residues. Looked up from germline, CDR1 is SNHLY and CDR2 is FYNNEI. CDR3 residues: CASCRDRATDTQYF. The CDR3 DNA follows: TGTGCCAGCTGTCGGGACAGGGCCACAGATACGCAGTATTTT.

This sequence joins TRBV4-2 and TRBJ1-2; maybe TRBD1 (5 bases). V lost 1 base and J lost 3, with 15 bases in between. Germline CDR1 reads LGHNA; CDR2 reads YNFKEQ. The CDR3 is made up of 16 amino acids. The CDR3 bases are TGTGCCAGCAGCCAAGGGTCGGAGGGGAGCGACTATGGCTACACCTTC. This encodes CASSQGSEGSDYGYTF.

This rearrangement joins TRBV10-3 to TRBJ2-3, with TRBD2 matching over 15 bases. The CDR3 contains 12 residues. Trimming at V came to 10 bases and at J to 14 bases, leaving 7 bases not matched to a gene. Germline V gives CDR1 ENHRY, CDR2 SYGVKD. The CDR3 spells CATGLAGGLAYF. DNA of the CDR3: TGTGCCACGGGACTAGCGGGAGGACTGGCGTATTTT.

The chain combines TRBV9 with TRBJ2-1; D is possibly TRBD2 (6 bases). The ends were cut back, 2 bases at V and 5 bases at J, with 17 bases in the middle. Germline V lookup: CDR1 SGDLS, CDR2 YYNGEE. The CDR3 loop spans 16 amino acids. Here the CDR3 reads CASSVEGALSHNEQFF. The CDR3 DNA reads as TGTGCCAGCAGCGTGGAGGGAGCCCTTTCCCACAATGAGCAGTTCTTC.

V gene TRBV5-5 combines with J gene TRBJ2-1; tentatively, D is TRBD1 (6 bases). The CDR3 is 15 amino acids. V was shortened by 2 bases and J by 5 bases, with 14 bases between the two germline ends. Germline values: CDR1 SGHKS, CDR2 YYEKEE (reference sequence). CDR3: CASSFTGKIDNEQFF. The DNA of the CDR3 is TGTGCCAGCAGCTTCACAGGGAAGATCGACAATGAGCAGTTCTTC.

The chain links TRBV11-2 to TRBJ2-6, with TRBD1 identical over 11 bases. The CDR3 sequence is 18 residues long. Germline V gene lookup returns CDR1 SGHAT and CDR2 FQNNGV. Germline trimming cut 2 bases from V and 2 bases from J; bases unmatched to any gene: 5. CDR3 in amino acids: CASSLWGQGVTGANVLTF. The CDR3, as DNA: TGTGCCAGCAGCTTATGGGGACAGGGGGTTACTGGGGCCAACGTCCTGACTTTC.

The rearrangement joins TRBV9 to TRBJ1-5, with 7 bases matching TRBD1. The CDR3 has 13 amino acids. The V gene end was trimmed by 3 bases and the J gene end by 8 bases; junction bases not matched to a gene: 5. Germline V lookup: CDR1 SGDLS, CDR2 YYNGEE. The CDR3 sequence: CASSETGMEPQHF. The CDR3 region has the DNA TGTGCCAGCAGCGAGACAGGGATGGAGCCCCAGCATTTT.

The chain has TRBV4-1 and TRBJ2-7, with TRBD2 identical over 7 bases. The CDR3 is made up of 16 amino acids. CDR1 and CDR2 from the germline V gene are MGHRA and YSYEKL. Germline trimming cut 0 bases from V and 0 bases from J; bases unmatched to any gene: 5. The CDR3 loop reads CASSQDFLAASYEQYF. DNA of the CDR3: TGCGCCAGCAGCCAAGATTTCCTAGCGGCCTCCTACGAGCAGTACTTC.

V gene TRBV15 combines with J gene TRBJ2-5; D might be TRBD1 (6 bases). The germline V gene has CDR1 LNHNV and CDR2 YYDKDF (reference sequence). The V and J ends lost 1 base and 5 bases respectively, with 14 bases between them. The length of the CDR3 is 15 residues. CDR3 residues: CATSRGSGVGETQYF. The CDR3 DNA reads TGTGCCACCAGCAGAGGGTCAGGGGTGGGGGAGACCCAGTACTTC.

The chain is built from TRBV4-1 and TRBJ2-7; D possibly corresponds to TRBD2 (6 bases). Trimming stripped 4 bases from V and 0 bases from J, with 10 bases between. The germline V gene has CDR1 MGHRA and CDR2 YSYEKL. The CDR3 spans 14 residues. The CDR3 DNA is TGCGCCAGCAGCCGGGACTCGAGCTCCTACGAGCAGTACTTC. Translation gives CASSRDSSSYEQYF.

The chain has TRBV28 and TRBJ1-1, with 7 bases lining up with TRBD1. Germline assignment: CDR1 MDHEN and CDR2 SYDVKM. CDR3 length: 15 amino acids. Unmatched junction bases numbered 16, after V lost 5 bases and J lost 10 bases. The CDR3: CASSPPLPIHRGAFF. In DNA form, the CDR3 reads TGTGCCAGCAGTCCTCCCCTCCCTATTCACAGGGGAGCTTTCTTT. Variable domain in full (rest from reference TRBV28 and TRBJ1-1): DVKVTQSSRYLVKRTGEKVFLECVQDMDHENMFWYRQDPGLGLRLIYFSYDVKMKEKGDIPEGYSVSREKKERFSLILESASTNQTSMYLCASSPPLPIHRGAFFGQGTRLTVV.